What follows describes a single T cell receptor beta chain. Time point here: persistent/refractory GD, antithyroid drugs over 5 years with positive TRAb. There was RNA extracted from PBMCs, and the TCR library was made from it. This sample stems from a study of regulatory T cells in long-lasting Graves disease. Construction of TCR beta libraries relied on iRepertoire HTBI primers and on Arm-PCR targeting CDR3 regions. TCRdb independently ran MiXCR on the multiplex PCR reads; one entry per CDR3 protein. This sample has 500,000 to 800,000 distinct CDR3 sequences, with 25% to 35% found just once. The germline CDR1 and CDR2 sequences are SQVTM and ANQGSEA. The V segment lost 7 bases and the J segment 0 bases; nucleotides outside the gene matches: 17. CDR3 length: 17 amino acids.

The V gene is TRBV29-1, the J gene TRBJ1-1; the match to TRBD1 covers 7 bases. Sequencing used peripheral blood mononuclear cells (PBMCs), obtained when the disease was refractory, from a patient treated with antithyroid drugs. The clonotype originates from a female donor with Graves disease. The CDR3 coding sequence is TGCAGCGCCCTATCAAGGGACAGAATAATCGTGAACACTGAAGCTTTCTTT. It codes for CSALSRDRIIVNTEAFF.